These 9 T cell receptor beta chains were sequenced from one sample in a study of shared clonotypes between healthy human individuals. Measured with immunoSEQ multiplex PCR; TCRdb has only the in-frame clones, and not every one. The table records about 1,800,000 clones, roughly 95% of them present only once. Naive CD8 cells, CD45RO-negative and positively selected for CCR7, excluded terminally differentiated effector memory CD45RA+ cells. The sequencing sample was made of naive CD8+ T cells sorted from blood. The source of these receptors is a man younger than 30 in good health.

As for this clone: This sample also contains other DNA sequences that code for the same CDR3. In DNA, the CDR3 is TGTGCCTCGGGACAGACCTACGAGCAGTACTTC. It encodes CASGQTYEQYF. V is TRBV6-5 and J is TRBJ2-7; 7 nucleotides line up with TRBD1. CDR1 MNHEY and CDR2 SVGAGI come from the germline V gene. This CDR3 spans 11 amino acids. Unmatched junction bases numbered 3, after V lost 11 bases and J lost 2 bases.

The chain employs TRBV27 and TRBJ2-7; D remains ambiguous. CDR1 is MNHEY, CDR2 SMNVEV, per germline (reference sequence). V lost 7 bases and J 3 bases, leaving 4 bases between the germline ends. The CDR3 has 10 residues. CDR3 nucleotide sequence: TGTGCCAGCACCCTCTACGAGCAGTACTTC. It codes for CASTLYEQYF.

This chain joins TRBV6-5 and TRBJ2-1, with 9 bases matching TRBD2. Germline CDR1 is MNHEY and CDR2 is SVGAGI. The CDR3 is 16 residues long. V lost 4 bases and J lost 5; bases outside the gene matches: 9. In nucleotides, the CDR3 is TGTGCCAGCAGTTTCCTCTTAGCGGGAGAAGACAATGAGCAGTTCTTC. Its protein product is CASSFLLAGEDNEQFF.

This chain links TRBV5-5 with TRBJ2-7; no clear D. From germline, CDR1 is SGHKS and CDR2 YYEKEE (reference sequence). The V end was cut by 0 bases, the J end by 5 bases, with 9 bases between. The length of the CDR3 is 13 residues. In DNA, the CDR3 is TGTGCCAGCAGCTTGGGGGTAGGGCACGAGCAGTACTTC. Its protein product is CASSLGVGHEQYF.

The chain has TRBV9 and TRBJ1-5, with D perhaps matching TRBD1 (6 bases). The germline V gene has CDR1 SGDLS and CDR2 YYNGEE. V was trimmed by 0 bases and J by 5 bases, leaving 12 bases between them. This CDR3 is 15 amino acids long. The CDR3 loop reads CASSVGTEHDQPQHF. Written as DNA, the CDR3 is TGTGCCAGCAGCGTAGGGACAGAACACGATCAGCCCCAGCATTTT.

Points on this clone: This sample also contains other DNA sequences that code for the same CDR3. The chain joins TRBV15 to TRBJ2-7; a possible D gene is TRBD1 (6 bases). V was clipped by 6 bases and J by 2 bases, with 11 bases between them. The CDR3 spans 13 residues. Germline V CDR1 and CDR2: LNHNV, YYDKDF (reference sequence). The CDR3 sequence is CATSIGQTYEQYF. The CDR3 coding sequence is TGTGCCACCAGTATCGGACAGACCTACGAGCAGTACTTC.

The chain joins TRBV4-1 to TRBJ2-2, with D possibly matching TRBD2 (7 bases). V dropped 4 bases and J dropped 3 bases, with 15 bases sitting between them. This CDR3 has 16 amino acids. CDR1 is MGHRA, CDR2 YSYEKL, per germline. CDR3 sequence (DNA): TGCGCCAGCAGCCCTCGGGGGGCCGGGGACACCGGGGAGCTGTTTTTT. Amino acid sequence: CASSPRGAGDTGELFF.

This clone appeared a single time. The identical CDR3 is also encoded by other nucleotide sequences in the sample. The rearrangement uses TRBV5-6 and TRBJ2-7; no reliable D call. CDR1 is SGHDT and CDR2 is YYEEEE in the germline V gene. Deletions cut 0 bases from V and 1 base from J, with 8 bases between. CDR3 length: 14 amino acids. CDR3: CASSLGGRSYEQYF. The CDR3 DNA reads as TGTGCCAGCAGCTTGGGAGGCAGGTCCTACGAGCAGTACTTC.

The chain joins TRBV28 to TRBJ1-2; D is undetermined. The CDR3 loop spans 13 amino acids. Trimming took off 4 bases at V and 8 bases at J, with 14 bases between the two ends. Germline V gene data show CDR1 as MDHEN and CDR2 as SYDVKM. The CDR3 here is CASSSERTWGYTF. CDR3 DNA sequence: TGTGCCAGCAGTTCAGAGAGGACGTGGGGCTACACCTTC.